This T cell receptor (beta chain) appears in the sequencing data of a study of cytomegalovirus exposure and HLA in healthy donors. This clone was counted a few times. Primers included in the PCR were 60 Vbeta and 13 Jbeta primers. Here immunoSEQ multiplex PCR was the method, and the copy in TCRdb shows in-frame clones only, minus some. Of about 200,000 clones in the sample, approximately 80% are singletons; the top ten hold 1.7%. Trimming took 0 bases from V and 8 from J, leaving 9 bases between them. Germline V gene lookup returns CDR1 SGHTS and CDR2 YDEGEE. There are 13 residues in the CDR3. The chain carries TRBV5-8 and TRBJ2-1; a weak D match, TRBD1 (5 bases). The sequenced sample consisted of PBMCs. This receptor was taken from a man between 45 and 60 years old in good health and CMV-seronegative. The CDR3 nucleotides read TGTGCCAGCAGCTTGGCCCCAGGGTATGAGCAGTTCTTC. Translated: CASSLAPGYEQFF.